The TCR beta chain described here comes from a study of blood T cell repertoires in COVID-19. Generated by immunoSEQ multiplex PCR, the TCRdb table keeps only in-frame clones and is missing some. The sample holds tens of thousands of clones, around four fifths seen once. This CDR3 region has 15 residues. Trimming took 2 bases from V and 4 from J; bases not matched to a gene: 2. In germline, CDR1 is MDHEN, CDR2 SYDVKM. This sequence joins TRBV28 and TRBJ2-1, with 10 bases lining up with TRBD2. The sequencing input was peripheral blood. The source of this sequence is a man aged 50 to 59 with active COVID-19. As DNA, the CDR3 is TGTGCCAGCAGTTTAGTTAGCGGGAGGTACAATGAGCAGTTCTTC. This codes for CASSLVSGRYNEQFF.